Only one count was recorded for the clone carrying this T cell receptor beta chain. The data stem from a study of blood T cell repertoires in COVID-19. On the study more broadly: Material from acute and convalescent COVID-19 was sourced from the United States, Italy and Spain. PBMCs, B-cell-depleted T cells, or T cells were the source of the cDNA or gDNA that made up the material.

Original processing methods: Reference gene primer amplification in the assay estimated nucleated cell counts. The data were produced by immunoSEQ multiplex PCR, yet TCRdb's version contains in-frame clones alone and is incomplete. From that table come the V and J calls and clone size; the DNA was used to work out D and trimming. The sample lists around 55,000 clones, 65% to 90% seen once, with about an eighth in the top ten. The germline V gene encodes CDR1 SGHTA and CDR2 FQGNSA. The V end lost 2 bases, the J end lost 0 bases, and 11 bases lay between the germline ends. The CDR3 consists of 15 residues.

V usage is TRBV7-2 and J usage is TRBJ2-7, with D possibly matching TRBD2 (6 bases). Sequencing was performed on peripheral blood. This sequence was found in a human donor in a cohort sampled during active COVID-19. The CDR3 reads CASSLSAGASYEQYF. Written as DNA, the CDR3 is TGTGCCAGCAGCTTATCAGCGGGTGCCTCCTACGAGCAGTACTTC.